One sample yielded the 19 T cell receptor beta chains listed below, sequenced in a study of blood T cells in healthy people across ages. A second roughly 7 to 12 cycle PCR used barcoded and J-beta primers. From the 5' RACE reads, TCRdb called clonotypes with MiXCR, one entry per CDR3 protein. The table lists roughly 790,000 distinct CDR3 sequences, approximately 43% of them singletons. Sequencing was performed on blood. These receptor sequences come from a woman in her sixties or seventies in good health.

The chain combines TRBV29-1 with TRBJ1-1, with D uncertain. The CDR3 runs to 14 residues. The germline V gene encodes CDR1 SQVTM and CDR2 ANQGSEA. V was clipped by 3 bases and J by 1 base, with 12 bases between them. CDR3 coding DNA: TGCAGCGTTGAGTACTGGCAGAAGAACACTGAAGCTTTCTTT. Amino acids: CSVEYWQKNTEAFF. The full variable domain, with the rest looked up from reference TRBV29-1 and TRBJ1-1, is SAVISQKPSRDICQRGTSLTIQCQVDSQVTMMFWYRQQPGQSLTLIATANQGSEATYESGFVIDKFPISRPNLTFSTLTVSNMSPEDSSIYLCSVEYWQKNTEAFFGQGTRLTVV.

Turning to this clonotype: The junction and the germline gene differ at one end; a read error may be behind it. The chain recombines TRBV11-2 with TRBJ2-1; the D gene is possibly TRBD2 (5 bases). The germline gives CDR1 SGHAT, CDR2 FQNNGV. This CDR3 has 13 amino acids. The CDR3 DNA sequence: TGTGCCTGCAGCGACAATCCTAGCATTGGGGAGTTCTTC. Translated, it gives CACSDNPSIGEFF.

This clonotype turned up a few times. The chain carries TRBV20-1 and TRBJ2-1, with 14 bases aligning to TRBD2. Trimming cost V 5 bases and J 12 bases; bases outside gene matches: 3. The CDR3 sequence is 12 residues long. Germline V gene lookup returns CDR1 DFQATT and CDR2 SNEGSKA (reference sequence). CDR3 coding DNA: TGCAGTGCTCGAGGACTAGCGGGAGGGCAGTTCTTC. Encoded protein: CSARGLAGGQFF.

CDR3 sequence (DNA): TGTGCCAGCAGCGACGGCGCGGGAGGAGATACGCAGTATTTT. Encoded protein: CASSDGAGGDTQYF. This chain uses TRBV3-1 with TRBJ2-3, with TRBD2 matching over 8 bases. V lost 5 bases to trimming and J lost 5 bases; unmatched junction nucleotides: 6. CDR1 LGHDT and CDR2 YNNKEL come from the germline V gene (reference sequence). The CDR3 totals 14 residues.

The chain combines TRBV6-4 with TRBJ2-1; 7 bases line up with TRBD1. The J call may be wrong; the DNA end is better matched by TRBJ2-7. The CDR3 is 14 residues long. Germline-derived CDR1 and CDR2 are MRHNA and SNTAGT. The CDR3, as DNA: TGTGCCAGCATGAGGGACAGCTCCTACAATGAGCAGTACTTC. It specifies CASMRDSSYNEQYF.

The CDR3 nucleotides are TGCGCCAGCAGCCAAGATATAAGCGGGGTTAGCACCGGGGAGCTGTTTTTT. Protein sequence: CASSQDISGVSTGELFF. V and J are TRBV4-3 and TRBJ2-2; 7 bases map to TRBD2. Germline assignment: CDR1 LGHNA and CDR2 YSLEER. Trimming took 0 bases from V and 4 from J; bases not matched to a gene: 8. The CDR3 totals 17 residues.

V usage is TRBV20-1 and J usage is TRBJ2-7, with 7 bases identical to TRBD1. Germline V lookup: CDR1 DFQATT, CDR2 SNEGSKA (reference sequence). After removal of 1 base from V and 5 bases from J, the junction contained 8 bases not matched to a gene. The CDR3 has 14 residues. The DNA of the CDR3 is TGCAGTGCTAGAGGAGGACAGGACGGCAACGAGCAGTACTTC. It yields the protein CSARGGQDGNEQYF.

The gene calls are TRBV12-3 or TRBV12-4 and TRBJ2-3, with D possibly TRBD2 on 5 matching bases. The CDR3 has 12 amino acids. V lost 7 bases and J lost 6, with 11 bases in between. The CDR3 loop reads CASTNRGDTQYF. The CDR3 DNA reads TGTGCCAGCACAAATCGCGGGGATACGCAGTATTTT.

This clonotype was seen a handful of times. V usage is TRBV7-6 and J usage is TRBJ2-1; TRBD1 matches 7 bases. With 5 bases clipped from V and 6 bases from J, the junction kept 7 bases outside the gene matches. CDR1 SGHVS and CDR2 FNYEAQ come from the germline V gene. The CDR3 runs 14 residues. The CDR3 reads CASSLPGQFNEQFF. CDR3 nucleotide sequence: TGTGCCAGCAGCCTACCGGGACAGTTCAATGAGCAGTTCTTC.

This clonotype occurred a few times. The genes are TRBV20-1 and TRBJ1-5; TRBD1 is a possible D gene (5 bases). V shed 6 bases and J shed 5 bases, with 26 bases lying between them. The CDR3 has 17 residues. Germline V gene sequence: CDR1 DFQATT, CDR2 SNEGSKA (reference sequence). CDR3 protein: CSAVGPWGRGTDQPQHF. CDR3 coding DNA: TGCAGTGCCGTCGGGCCTTGGGGCAGAGGTACTGATCAGCCCCAGCATTTT.

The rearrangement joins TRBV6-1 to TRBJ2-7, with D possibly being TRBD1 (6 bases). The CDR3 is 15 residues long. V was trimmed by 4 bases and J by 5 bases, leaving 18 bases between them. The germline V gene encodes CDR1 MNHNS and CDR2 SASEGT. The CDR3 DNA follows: TGTGCCAGCAGTGTTAATCTGGGCAGGGGCAACGAGCAGTACTTC. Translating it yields CASSVNLGRGNEQYF.

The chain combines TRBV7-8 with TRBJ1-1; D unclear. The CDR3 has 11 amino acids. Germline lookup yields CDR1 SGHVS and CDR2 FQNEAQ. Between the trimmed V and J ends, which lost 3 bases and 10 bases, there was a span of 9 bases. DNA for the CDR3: TGTGCCAGCAGCTTGTCGGCTGGAGCTTTCTTT. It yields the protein CASSLSAGAFF.

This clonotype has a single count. In DNA form, the CDR3 reads TGTGCCAGCAGCTCCCCTGGCGGGAGGGCCACAAATGAGCAGTTCTTC. It translates to CASSSPGGRATNEQFF. The chain joins TRBV7-3 to TRBJ2-1; the match to TRBD2 covers 9 bases. V was pared by 4 bases and J by 7 bases, with 11 bases of the junction left unmatched. There are 16 residues in the CDR3. From germline, CDR1 is SGHTA and CDR2 FQGTGA. Full variable domain (missing parts from reference TRBV7-3 and TRBJ2-1): GAGVSQTPSNKVTEKGKYVELRCDPISGHTALYWYRQSLGQGPEFLIYFQGTGAADDSGLPNDRFFAVRPEGSVSTLKIQRTERGDSAVYLCASSSPGGRATNEQFFGPGTRLTVL.

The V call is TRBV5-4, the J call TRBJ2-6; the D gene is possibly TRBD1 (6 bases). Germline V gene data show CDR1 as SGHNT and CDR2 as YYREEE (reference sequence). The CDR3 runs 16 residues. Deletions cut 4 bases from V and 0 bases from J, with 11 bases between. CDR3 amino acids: CASSRGQLSGANVLTF. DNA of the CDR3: TGTGCCAGCAGCCGAGGACAGCTCTCTGGGGCCAACGTCCTGACTTTC. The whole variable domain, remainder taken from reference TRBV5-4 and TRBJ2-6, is ETGVTQSPTHLIKTRGQQVTLRCSSQSGHNTVSWYQQALGQGPQFIFQYYREEENGRGNFPPRFSGLQFPNYSSELNVNALELDDSALYLCASSRGQLSGANVLTFGAGSRLTVL.

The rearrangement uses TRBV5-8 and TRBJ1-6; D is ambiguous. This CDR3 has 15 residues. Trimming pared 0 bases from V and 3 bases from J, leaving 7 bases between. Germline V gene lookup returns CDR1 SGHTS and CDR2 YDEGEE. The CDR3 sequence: CASSLARIYNSPLHF. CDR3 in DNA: TGTGCCAGCAGCTTGGCCAGGATCTATAATTCACCCCTCCACTTT. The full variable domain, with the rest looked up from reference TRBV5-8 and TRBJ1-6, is EAGVTQSPTHLIKTRGQQATLRCSPISGHTSVYWYQQALGLGLQFLLWYDEGEERNRGNFPPRFSGRQFPNYSSELNVNALELEDSALYLCASSLARIYNSPLHFGNGTRLTVT.

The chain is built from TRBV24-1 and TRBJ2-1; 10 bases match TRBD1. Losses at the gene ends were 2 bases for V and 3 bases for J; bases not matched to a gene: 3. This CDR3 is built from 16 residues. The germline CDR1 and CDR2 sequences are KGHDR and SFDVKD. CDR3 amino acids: CATSDSGQGIYNEQFF. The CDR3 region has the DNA TGTGCCACCAGTGATTCGGGACAGGGGATCTACAATGAGCAGTTCTTC.

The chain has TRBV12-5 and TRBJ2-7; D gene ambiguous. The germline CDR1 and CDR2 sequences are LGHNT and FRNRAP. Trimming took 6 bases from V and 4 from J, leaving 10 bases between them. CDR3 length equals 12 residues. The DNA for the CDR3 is TGTGCTAGTGGAGCCGATCATTACGAGCAGTACTTC. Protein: CASGADHYEQYF.

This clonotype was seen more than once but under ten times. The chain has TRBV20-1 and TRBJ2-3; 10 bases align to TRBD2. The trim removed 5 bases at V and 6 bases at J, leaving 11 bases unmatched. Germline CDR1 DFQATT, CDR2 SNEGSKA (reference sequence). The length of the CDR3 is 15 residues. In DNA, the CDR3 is TGCAGTGCTGACACACTAGCGGGACGGAGGGATACGCAGTATTTT. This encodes CSADTLAGRRDTQYF.

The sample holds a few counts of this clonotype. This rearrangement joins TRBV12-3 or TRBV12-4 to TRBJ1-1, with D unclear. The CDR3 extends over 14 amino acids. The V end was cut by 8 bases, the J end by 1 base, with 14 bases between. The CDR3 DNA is TGTGCCAGCTCGGAAAACCGGGAGAACACTGAAGCTTTCTTT. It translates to CASSENRENTEAFF.